This TCR beta chain was identified in a study of cytomegalovirus exposure and HLA in healthy donors. Study observations and caveats: Most of the CMV-associated TCR beta chains (in a later analysis) appeared to be HLA-restricted. An ancestry cluster, one associated with Asian ancestry, reportedly showed fewer N-insertions than the approximately 670-donor mean in a later analysis. Later on, an analysis found that several of the most significant clusters appeared to be linked to common viral pathogens, which included parvovirus B19. Sequencing had likely introduced a cluster of highly shared sequence variants as an artifact.

It was with 60 Vbeta and 13 Jbeta primers that the PCR ran. Repertoires were generated with immunoSEQ multiplex PCR, while TCRdb's copy carries only in-frame clones and drops some. The data contain fewer than 200,000 clones, about 80% of them singletons. Trimming removed 0 bases from V and 5 bases from J, with 16 bases in between. Per the germline V gene, CDR1 is LGHNA and CDR2 is YSLEER. The length of the CDR3 is 16 residues. Worth noting for this clone: The antigen remains undetermined.

The sequencing input was PBMCs. V gene TRBV4-3 combines with J gene TRBJ1-1, with D hard to call. The clonotype was recovered from a girl aged 5 to 17 in good health and CMV-seropositive. DNA of the CDR3: TGCGCCAGCAGCCAAGATTATCGGGGAATTGTAACTGAAGCTTTCTTT. Amino acids: CASSQDYRGIVTEAFF.